This T cell receptor beta chain was recorded in a study of blood T cell repertoires in COVID-19. This clone was detected only once. Measured with immunoSEQ multiplex PCR; TCRdb has only the in-frame clones, and not every one. This table has about 69,000 clones, 82% appearing once. This receptor was identified in a human donor in a cohort sampled during active COVID-19. Input material: peripheral blood.

The CDR3 reads CAYARDRGNSPLHF. The CDR3 DNA sequence: TGTGCCTATGCCCGGGACAGGGGCAATTCACCCCTCCACTTT. V and J are TRBV30 and TRBJ1-6; the match to TRBD1 covers 10 bases. V shed 7 bases and J 7 bases; nucleotides not matched to a gene: 7. CDR3 size: 14 residues. CDR1 GTSNPN and CDR2 SVGIG come from the germline V gene (reference sequence). Supplemented by reference TRBV30 and TRBJ1-6, the full variable domain reads SQTIHQWPATLVQPVGSPLSLECTVEGTSNPNLYWYRQAAGRGLQLLFYSVGIGQISSEVPQNLSASRPQDRQFILSSKKLLLSDSGFYLCAYARDRGNSPLHFGNGTRLTVT.